The 18 T cell receptor beta chains below come from one sample, sequenced in a study of T cells in localized non-small cell lung cancer. Produced via immunoSEQ multiplex PCR; TCRdb's table is partial and in-frame only. The sample lists roughly 58,000 clones, roughly 79% occurring once. Sequencing used PBMCs, obtained before any cancer treatment. All receptors come from a man aged 35-69 years with stage II lung adenocarcinoma.

The J gene is TRBJ2-7, the V gene TRBV19, with a tentative D call TRBD2 (8 bases). This CDR3 has 16 amino acids. Germline V lookup: CDR1 LNHDA, CDR2 SQIVND (reference sequence). V was pared by 3 bases and J by 3 bases, with 18 bases between. For the CDR3, the DNA is TGTGCCAGTAGTATTCGCAGGGGGAGCGGGAGCTACGAGCAGTACTTC. This gives the protein CASSIRRGSGSYEQYF. The complete variable domain, with remaining parts taken from reference TRBV19 and TRBJ2-7, reads DGGITQSPKYLFRKEGQNVTLSCEQNLNHDAMYWYRQDPGQGLRLIYYSQIVNDFQKGDIAEGYSVSREKKESFPLTVTSAQKNPTAFYLCASSIRRGSGSYEQYFGPGTRLTVT.

V gene TRBV7-2 combines with J gene TRBJ2-1, with 11 bases matching TRBD2. V was clipped by 6 bases and J by 14 bases; unmatched bases: 12. This CDR3 region has 14 residues. In germline, CDR1 is SGHTA, CDR2 FQGNSA. The CDR3, as DNA: TGTGCCAGCAGTAAGGGTACTAGCGGGAGTCGGAAGTTCTTC. Protein sequence: CASSKGTSGSRKFF.

The gene calls are TRBV10-3 and TRBJ1-3, with D maybe TRBD1 (5 bases). The CDR3 spans 17 residues. The V gene lost 3 bases and the J gene lost 4 bases, with 19 bases spanning the gap. Germline V gives CDR1 ENHRY, CDR2 SYGVKD. This CDR3 reads CAISDSVPGPIGNTIYF. The CDR3 nucleotides are TGTGCCATCAGTGACTCCGTTCCGGGACCGATCGGAAACACCATATATTTT.

To note about this clone: Within the sample, other DNA sequences also encode this same CDR3. V is TRBV7-2 and J is TRBJ1-1; D is possibly TRBD1 (5 bases). The CDR3 extends over 16 amino acids. CDR1 and CDR2 (germline): SGHTA, FQGNSA. V lost 1 base and J 0 bases, leaving 12 bases between the germline ends. CDR3 loop: CASSLGAGALNTEAFF. DNA of the CDR3: TGTGCCAGCAGCTTAGGGGCCGGGGCTCTGAACACTGAAGCTTTCTTT. Using reference TRBV7-2 and TRBJ1-1 for the parts outside the CDR3, the full variable domain is GAGVSQSPSNKVTEKGKDVELRCDPISGHTALYWYRQSLGQGLEFLIYFQGNSAPDKSGLPSDRFSAERTGGSVSTLTIQRTQQEDSAVYLCASSLGAGALNTEAFFGQGTRLTVV.

The chain is built from TRBV6-1 and TRBJ2-1, with TRBD1 matching over 9 bases. CDR3 length: 16 amino acids. Germline V gives CDR1 MNHNS, CDR2 SASEGT. V gave up 2 bases and J gave up 2 bases; unmatched junction bases: 4. CDR3 nucleotides: TGTGCCAGCAGTGAATGGGGACAGGGCGCCTACAATGAGCAGTTCTTC. Translated: CASSEWGQGAYNEQFF.

V gene TRBV7-9 combines with J gene TRBJ2-2, with TRBD2 matching 7 bases. The V and J ends lost 10 bases and 3 bases, in that order; junction bases with no gene match: 14. Germline loops: CDR1 SEHNR, CDR2 FQNEAQ (reference sequence). The CDR3 runs to 16 residues. The CDR3, as DNA: TGTGCCACCTCGTTTCGACTAGCCCCGGACACCGGGGAGCTGTTTTTT. Translating gives CATSFRLAPDTGELFF.

The chain carries TRBV6-5 and TRBJ1-4; D is unclear. Germline V gives CDR1 MNHEY, CDR2 SVGAGI. Trimming shortened V by 5 bases and J by 8 bases, and 18 bases separated the two germline ends. This CDR3 comprises 15 residues. The CDR3 DNA sequence: TGTGCCAGCAGTCCCTACCGGGGAAATACAGAAAAACTGTTTTTT. Protein sequence: CASSPYRGNTEKLFF.

V is TRBV28 and J is TRBJ1-5; D not certain. Between the trimmed V and J ends, which lost 3 bases and 14 bases, there was a span of 20 bases. This CDR3 contains 14 residues. Germline V gives CDR1 MDHEN, CDR2 SYDVKM. CDR3 in amino acids: CASSFPTGPKNKHF. In nucleotides, the CDR3 is TGTGCCAGCAGTTTCCCAACCGGACCGAAAAATAAGCATTTT.

The rearrangement links TRBV7-9 to TRBJ2-7; D is unclear. V shed 4 bases and J shed 3 bases, with 16 bases lying between them. This CDR3 has 15 amino acids. Germline CDR1 SEHNR, CDR2 FQNEAQ (reference sequence). CDR3 coding DNA: TGTGCCAGCAGCTATATACCGAACAATCGCTACGAGCAGTACTTC. As protein: CASSYIPNNRYEQYF.

The chain carries TRBV4-2 and TRBJ1-2, with TRBD1 matching 7 bases. Germline trimming cut 0 bases from V and 6 bases from J; bases unmatched to any gene: 10. The CDR3 sequence is 16 residues long. CDR1 is LGHNA and CDR2 is YNFKEQ in the germline V gene. The CDR3 DNA sequence: TGTGCCAGCAGCCAAGAGATTCGGGAGGGGGCCAATGGCTACACCTTC. The encoded protein is CASSQEIREGANGYTF.

The genes are TRBV5-1 and TRBJ2-1; the D is unclear. Between the trimmed V and J ends, which lost 4 bases and 2 bases, there was a span of 7 bases. This CDR3 contains 13 residues. Germline-derived CDR1 and CDR2 are SGHRS and YFSETQ. CDR3 sequence: CASSRVAYNEQFF. CDR3 DNA sequence: TGCGCCAGCAGCCGGGTAGCCTACAATGAGCAGTTCTTC. The whole variable domain, remainder taken from reference TRBV5-1 and TRBJ2-1, is KAGVTQTPRYLIKTRGQQVTLSCSPISGHRSVSWYQQTPGQGLQFLFEYFSETQRNKGNFPGRFSGRQFSNSRSEMNVSTLELGDSALYLCASSRVAYNEQFFGPGTRLTVL.

The rearrangement joins TRBV5-4 to TRBJ2-7; D perhaps matches TRBD2 (6 bases). Trimming pared 2 bases from V and 3 bases from J, leaving 12 bases between. Germline V gene lookup returns CDR1 SGHNT and CDR2 YYREEE (reference sequence). The CDR3 has 14 amino acids. CDR3 bases: TGTGCCAGCAGCTTTGGACCGGACTACTACGAGCAGTACTTC. Protein: CASSFGPDYYEQYF.

The chain combines TRBV5-1 with TRBJ2-3; 7 positions match TRBD1. The CDR3 covers 13 residues. Germline V lookup: CDR1 SGHRS, CDR2 YFSETQ. V lost 0 bases and J lost 5; bases outside the gene matches: 0. The CDR3 spells CASSLAGGDTQYF. The CDR3 DNA is TGCGCCAGCAGCTTGGCAGGGGGAGATACGCAGTATTTT. The entire variable domain, with the rest obtained from reference TRBV5-1 and TRBJ2-3, is as follows: KAGVTQTPRYLIKTRGQQVTLSCSPISGHRSVSWYQQTPGQGLQFLFEYFSETQRNKGNFPGRFSGRQFSNSRSEMNVSTLELGDSALYLCASSLAGGDTQYFGPGTRLTVL.

The rearrangement joins TRBV4-1 to TRBJ2-7; D remains ambiguous. Trimming stripped 1 base from V and 0 bases from J, with 13 bases between. Germline CDR1 reads MGHRA; CDR2 reads YSYEKL. This CDR3 spans 16 amino acids. The CDR3 DNA follows: TGCGCCAGCAGCCAAGTAGTAGGGCGGAGCTCCTACGAGCAGTACTTC. Amino acid sequence: CASSQVVGRSSYEQYF.

This chain links TRBV27 with TRBJ1-4; 8 nucleotides align to TRBD1. CDR3 length: 16 residues. In germline, CDR1 is MNHEY, CDR2 SMNVEV (reference sequence). The ends lost 5 bases at V and 5 bases at J; junction bases unmatched: 10. The CDR3 DNA follows: TGTGCCAGCAGTCCCCGGGACAGGATTTTGAATGAAAAACTGTTTTTT. Translating gives CASSPRDRILNEKLFF. The variable domain in full, completed from reference TRBV27 and TRBJ1-4, reads EAQVTQNPRYLITVTGKKLTVTCSQNMNHEYMSWYRQDPGLGLRQIYYSMNVEVTDKGDVPEGYKVSRKEKRNFPLILESPSPNQTSLYFCASSPRDRILNEKLFFGSGTQLSVL.

Points on this clone: The junction does not match germline at one end; this may be a read error. This chain's CDR3 is CASRASGGANVLTF. CDR3 in DNA: TGTGCCAGCCGCGCCTCCGGGGGGGCAAACGTCCTGACTTTC. The genes are TRBV27 and TRBJ2-6; 8 positions agree with TRBD2. Germline V gives CDR1 MNHEY, CDR2 SMNVEV (reference sequence). CDR3 length: 14 amino acids.

This clone was seen only a few times. The rearrangement joins TRBV6-1 to TRBJ1-1, with 9 bases aligning to TRBD1. CDR3 length: 16 amino acids. After removal of 1 base from V and 5 bases from J, the junction contained 8 bases not matched to a gene. Germline V lookup: CDR1 MNHNS, CDR2 SASEGT. CDR3 sequence reads: CASSEETGGFETEAFF. As DNA, the CDR3 is TGTGCCAGCAGTGAAGAGACAGGGGGGTTTGAAACTGAAGCTTTCTTT.

This rearrangement joins TRBV14 to TRBJ1-2; 7 nucleotides align to TRBD1. The CDR3 loop spans 15 amino acids. J gave up 2 bases and V 0 bases, and 3 bases lay outside the gene matches. Germline values: CDR1 SGHDN, CDR2 FVKESK. This CDR3 reads CASSQDWGQNYGYTF. The CDR3 DNA reads TGTGCCAGCAGCCAAGATTGGGGACAGAACTATGGCTACACCTTC.